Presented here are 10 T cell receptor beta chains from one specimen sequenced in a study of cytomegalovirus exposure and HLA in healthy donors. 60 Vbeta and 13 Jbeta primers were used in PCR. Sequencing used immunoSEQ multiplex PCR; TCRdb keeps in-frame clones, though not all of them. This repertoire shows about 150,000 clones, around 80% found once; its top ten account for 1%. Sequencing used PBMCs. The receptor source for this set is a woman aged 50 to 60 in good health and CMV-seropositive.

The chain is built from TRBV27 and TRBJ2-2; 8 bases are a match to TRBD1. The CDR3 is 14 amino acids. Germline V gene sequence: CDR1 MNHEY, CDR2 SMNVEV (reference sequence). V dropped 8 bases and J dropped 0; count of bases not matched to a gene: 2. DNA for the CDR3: TGTGCCAGCCGCAGGGGGCCGAACACCGGGGAGCTGTTTTTT. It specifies CASRRGPNTGELFF.

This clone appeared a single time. The CDR3 DNA reads TGTGCCACCAGCAGAGGTAGCTCCCGCGAGCAGTACTTC. Translation gives CATSRGSSREQYF. The V and J genes are TRBV15 and TRBJ2-5, with unresolved D. The last part of the DNA fits TRBJ2-7 better; the J call may be wrong. CDR1 and CDR2 from the germline V gene are LNHNV and YYDKDF (reference sequence). CDR3 length equals 13 residues.

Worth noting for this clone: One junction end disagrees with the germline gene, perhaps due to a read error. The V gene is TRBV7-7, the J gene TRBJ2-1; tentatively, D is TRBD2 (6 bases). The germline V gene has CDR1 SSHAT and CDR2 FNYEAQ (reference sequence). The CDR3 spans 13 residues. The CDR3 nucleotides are TGTGCTAGCAGCTTGATGTTAGCGGCTGAGCAGTTCTTC. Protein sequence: CASSLMLAAEQFF.

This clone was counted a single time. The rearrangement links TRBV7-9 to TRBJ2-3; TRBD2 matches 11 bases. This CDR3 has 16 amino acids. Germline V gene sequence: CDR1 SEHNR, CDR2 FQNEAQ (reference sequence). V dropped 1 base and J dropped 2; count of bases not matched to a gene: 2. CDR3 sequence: CASSLGLAGNTDTQYF. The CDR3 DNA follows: TGTGCCAGCAGCTTAGGACTAGCGGGAAACACAGATACGCAGTATTTT.

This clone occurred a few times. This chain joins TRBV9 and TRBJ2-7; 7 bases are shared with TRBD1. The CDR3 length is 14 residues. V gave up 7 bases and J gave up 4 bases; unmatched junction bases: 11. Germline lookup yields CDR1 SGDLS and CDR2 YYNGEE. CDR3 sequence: CASGSGTDRYEQYF. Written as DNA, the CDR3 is TGTGCCAGCGGGTCCGGGACAGACCGTTACGAGCAGTACTTC.

This CDR3 reads CASSLSLAPTEGDTQYF. The DNA for the CDR3 is TGCGCCAGCAGCTTGTCCTTAGCCCCGACAGAAGGGGATACGCAGTATTTT. The chain has TRBV5-1 and TRBJ2-3, with a possible D match to TRBD1 (5 bases). Germline-derived CDR1 and CDR2 are SGHRS and YFSETQ. This CDR3 has 17 amino acids. The V gene lost 1 base and the J gene lost 6 bases, with 21 bases spanning the gap.

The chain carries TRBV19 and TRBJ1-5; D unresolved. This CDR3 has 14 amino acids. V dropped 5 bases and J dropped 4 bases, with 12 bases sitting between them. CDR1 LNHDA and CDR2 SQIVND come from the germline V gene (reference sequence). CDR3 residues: CASSYLSSNQPQHF. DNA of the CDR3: TGTGCCAGTAGTTACCTTAGCAGTAATCAGCCCCAGCATTTT.

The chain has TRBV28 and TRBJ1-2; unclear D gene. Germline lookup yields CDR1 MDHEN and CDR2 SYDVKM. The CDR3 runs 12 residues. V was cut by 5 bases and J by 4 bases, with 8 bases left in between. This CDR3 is CASSREGYGYTF. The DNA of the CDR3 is TGTGCCAGCAGTAGGGAGGGCTATGGCTACACCTTC.

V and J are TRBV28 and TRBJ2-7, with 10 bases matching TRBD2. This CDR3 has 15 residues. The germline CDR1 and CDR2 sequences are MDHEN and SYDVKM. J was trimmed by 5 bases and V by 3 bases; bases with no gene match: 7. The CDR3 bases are TGTGCCAGCAGTTTGCCTAGCGGGGGTATGAACGAGCAGTACTTC. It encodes CASSLPSGGMNEQYF. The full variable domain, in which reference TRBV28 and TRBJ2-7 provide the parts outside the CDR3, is DVKVTQSSRYLVKRTGEKVFLECVQDMDHENMFWYRQDPGLGLRLIYFSYDVKMKEKGDIPEGYSVSREKKERFSLILESASTNQTSMYLCASSLPSGGMNEQYFGPGTRLTVT.

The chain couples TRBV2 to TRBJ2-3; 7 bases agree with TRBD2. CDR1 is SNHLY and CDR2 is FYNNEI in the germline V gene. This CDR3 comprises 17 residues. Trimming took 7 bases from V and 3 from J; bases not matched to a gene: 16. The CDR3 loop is CASTPPGGPRWTDTQYF. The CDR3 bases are TGTGCCAGCACCCCCCCGGGAGGTCCGCGTTGGACAGATACGCAGTATTTT.